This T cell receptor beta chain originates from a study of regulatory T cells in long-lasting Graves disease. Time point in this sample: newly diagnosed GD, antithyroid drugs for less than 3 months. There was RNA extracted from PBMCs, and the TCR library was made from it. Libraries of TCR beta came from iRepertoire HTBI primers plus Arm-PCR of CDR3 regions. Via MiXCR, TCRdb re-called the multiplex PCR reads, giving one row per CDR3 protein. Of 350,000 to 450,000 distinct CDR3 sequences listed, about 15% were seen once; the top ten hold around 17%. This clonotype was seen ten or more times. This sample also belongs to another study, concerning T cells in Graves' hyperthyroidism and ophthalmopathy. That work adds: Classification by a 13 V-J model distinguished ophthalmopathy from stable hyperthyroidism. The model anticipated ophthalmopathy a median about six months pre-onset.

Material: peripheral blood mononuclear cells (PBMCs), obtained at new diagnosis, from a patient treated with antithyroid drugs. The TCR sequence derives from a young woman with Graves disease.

The CDR3 loop reads CASTGLAGGTDTQYF. For the CDR3, the DNA is TGTGCCAGCACGGGACTAGCGGGAGGCACAGATACGCAGTATTTT. The chain links TRBV28 to TRBJ2-3; 14 positions agree with TRBD2. The V gene's germline CDR1 is MDHEN and CDR2 SYDVKM. The trim removed 7 bases at V and 1 base at J, leaving 1 base unmatched. CDR3 size: 15 residues.